This T cell receptor beta chain stems from a study of T cell clonality in common variable immunodeficiency. Study results and caveats: Reportedly, TCR beta sequences from common variable immunodeficiency showed fewer deletions and N-nucleotide insertions.

In regard to this clone: As yet, its antigen is unknown. The sequenced fragment ends 3 residues before the CDR3 boundary, so the rest is inferred from the germline J gene.

Measured with immunoSEQ multiplex PCR; TCRdb has only the in-frame clones, and not every one. This sample has some 42,000 clones, each found more than once. The CDR3 has 14 residues. J lost 3 bases, V lost 5 bases, and 6 bases had no gene match. Germline values: CDR1 SGHVS, CDR2 FQNEAQ. Sequencing input: peripheral blood mononuclear cells. This TCR came from a human donor with common variable immunodeficiency. The chain has TRBV7-8 and TRBJ1-1, with 7 bases aligning to TRBD1. Incomplete CDR3 DNA: TGTGCCAGCAGCCCGGGACAGTCCCACACTGAA. Protein product: CASSPGQSHTE. The complete CDR3 protein is CASSPGQSHTEAFF.